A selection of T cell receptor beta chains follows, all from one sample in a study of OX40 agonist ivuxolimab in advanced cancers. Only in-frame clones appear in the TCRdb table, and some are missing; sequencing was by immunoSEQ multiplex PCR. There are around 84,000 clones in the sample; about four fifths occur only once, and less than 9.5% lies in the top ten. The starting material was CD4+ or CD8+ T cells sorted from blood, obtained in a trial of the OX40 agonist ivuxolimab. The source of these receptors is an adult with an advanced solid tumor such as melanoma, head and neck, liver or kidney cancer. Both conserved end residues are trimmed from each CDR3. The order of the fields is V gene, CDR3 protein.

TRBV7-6	ASSPRLQRSPKGELF
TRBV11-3	ASGEGYEQY
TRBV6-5	ASSRAGGTDTQY
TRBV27	ASSANKIYGYT
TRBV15	ATSRDTGTGANVLT
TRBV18	ASSPRAGQGAWEQY
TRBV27	ASTSWENGYT
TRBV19	ASSHSAGRSNEKLF
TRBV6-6	ASSSRGGINNEQF
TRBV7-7	ASKMGGELF
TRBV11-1	ASSLQSPEQF
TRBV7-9	ASSLPTGGGTDTQY
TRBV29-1	SVVAGGIYEQY
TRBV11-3	ASSLRGVGQARDTQY
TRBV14	ASSPTGGIRSPEAF
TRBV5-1	ASSPTTSLGGNEQF
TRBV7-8	ASSPPRGEQF
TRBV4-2	ASSQVWTESYEQY
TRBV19	ASSGQRTSGNYNEQF
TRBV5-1	ASRGLAGTDTQY
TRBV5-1	ASTSGTLNTEAF
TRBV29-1	SVAQGSGNEQF
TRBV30	AWSVGGDTIY
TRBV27	ASSHTAVASEAF
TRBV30	AWRGFYNEQF